The clone carrying this T cell receptor beta chain was seen a single time. The entry originates in a study of blood T cell repertoires in COVID-19. Overall study: Acute and convalescent COVID-19 specimens originated in the United States, Italy and Spain. Sample material is recorded as cDNA or gDNA derived from T cells, B-cell-depleted T cells, or PBMCs.

This CDR3 comprises 11 residues. V gave up 7 bases and J gave up 10 bases, with 13 bases separating them. Germline values: CDR1 WSHSY, CDR2 SAAADI. Study processing details: Estimated nucleated cell counts came from reference gene primer amplification. Profiling relied on immunoSEQ multiplex PCR, and the TCRdb table lists in-frame clones only, not all of them. Clonal size and the V and J genes are those of that table, whereas D and trimming came from the DNA. The sample holds roughly 200,000 clones; approximately 87% are singletons and the top ten take approximately 6%. Sequencing used peripheral blood. The genes are TRBV10-2 and TRBJ1-1; D uncertain. This clonotype was sampled from a man in his sixties who had recovered from COVID-19. The CDR3 loop is CASTAGQGAFF. CDR3 in DNA: TGCGCCAGCACCGCGGGCCAAGGAGCTTTCTTT.